This entry describes one TCR beta chain. Antigen specificity is unknown. The individuals who served as donors were healthy Caucasians living in Russia, aged about 6 to 95. This entry comes from a study of blood T cells in healthy people across ages. Study observations and caveats: The lack of PBMC sorting stopped any conclusive naive versus antigen-experienced comparison. Estimated diversity, derived from one million T cells, was regarded as an underestimate.

A J-beta primer mix and a sample-barcoded 5' primer were used in a second PCR of about 7 to 12 cycles. A 12-random-nucleotide template-switch adaptor tagged each cDNA molecule. TCRdb itself ran the 5' RACE reads through MiXCR, one entry per CDR3 protein. Among about a million distinct CDR3 sequences listed, roughly two fifths were seen once. This CDR3 region has 16 residues. V lost 4 bases and J 4 bases, leaving 18 bases between the germline ends. Germline lookup yields CDR1 LGHDT and CDR2 YNNKEL (reference sequence). Material: blood. The TCR originated in a man in his late teens or twenties in good health. The chain links TRBV3-1 to TRBJ2-3; a possible D gene is TRBD2 (6 bases). The CDR3 reads CASSPQVAGKSDTQYF. For the CDR3, the DNA is TGTGCCAGCAGCCCCCAAGTTGCGGGGAAGTCAGATACGCAGTATTTT.